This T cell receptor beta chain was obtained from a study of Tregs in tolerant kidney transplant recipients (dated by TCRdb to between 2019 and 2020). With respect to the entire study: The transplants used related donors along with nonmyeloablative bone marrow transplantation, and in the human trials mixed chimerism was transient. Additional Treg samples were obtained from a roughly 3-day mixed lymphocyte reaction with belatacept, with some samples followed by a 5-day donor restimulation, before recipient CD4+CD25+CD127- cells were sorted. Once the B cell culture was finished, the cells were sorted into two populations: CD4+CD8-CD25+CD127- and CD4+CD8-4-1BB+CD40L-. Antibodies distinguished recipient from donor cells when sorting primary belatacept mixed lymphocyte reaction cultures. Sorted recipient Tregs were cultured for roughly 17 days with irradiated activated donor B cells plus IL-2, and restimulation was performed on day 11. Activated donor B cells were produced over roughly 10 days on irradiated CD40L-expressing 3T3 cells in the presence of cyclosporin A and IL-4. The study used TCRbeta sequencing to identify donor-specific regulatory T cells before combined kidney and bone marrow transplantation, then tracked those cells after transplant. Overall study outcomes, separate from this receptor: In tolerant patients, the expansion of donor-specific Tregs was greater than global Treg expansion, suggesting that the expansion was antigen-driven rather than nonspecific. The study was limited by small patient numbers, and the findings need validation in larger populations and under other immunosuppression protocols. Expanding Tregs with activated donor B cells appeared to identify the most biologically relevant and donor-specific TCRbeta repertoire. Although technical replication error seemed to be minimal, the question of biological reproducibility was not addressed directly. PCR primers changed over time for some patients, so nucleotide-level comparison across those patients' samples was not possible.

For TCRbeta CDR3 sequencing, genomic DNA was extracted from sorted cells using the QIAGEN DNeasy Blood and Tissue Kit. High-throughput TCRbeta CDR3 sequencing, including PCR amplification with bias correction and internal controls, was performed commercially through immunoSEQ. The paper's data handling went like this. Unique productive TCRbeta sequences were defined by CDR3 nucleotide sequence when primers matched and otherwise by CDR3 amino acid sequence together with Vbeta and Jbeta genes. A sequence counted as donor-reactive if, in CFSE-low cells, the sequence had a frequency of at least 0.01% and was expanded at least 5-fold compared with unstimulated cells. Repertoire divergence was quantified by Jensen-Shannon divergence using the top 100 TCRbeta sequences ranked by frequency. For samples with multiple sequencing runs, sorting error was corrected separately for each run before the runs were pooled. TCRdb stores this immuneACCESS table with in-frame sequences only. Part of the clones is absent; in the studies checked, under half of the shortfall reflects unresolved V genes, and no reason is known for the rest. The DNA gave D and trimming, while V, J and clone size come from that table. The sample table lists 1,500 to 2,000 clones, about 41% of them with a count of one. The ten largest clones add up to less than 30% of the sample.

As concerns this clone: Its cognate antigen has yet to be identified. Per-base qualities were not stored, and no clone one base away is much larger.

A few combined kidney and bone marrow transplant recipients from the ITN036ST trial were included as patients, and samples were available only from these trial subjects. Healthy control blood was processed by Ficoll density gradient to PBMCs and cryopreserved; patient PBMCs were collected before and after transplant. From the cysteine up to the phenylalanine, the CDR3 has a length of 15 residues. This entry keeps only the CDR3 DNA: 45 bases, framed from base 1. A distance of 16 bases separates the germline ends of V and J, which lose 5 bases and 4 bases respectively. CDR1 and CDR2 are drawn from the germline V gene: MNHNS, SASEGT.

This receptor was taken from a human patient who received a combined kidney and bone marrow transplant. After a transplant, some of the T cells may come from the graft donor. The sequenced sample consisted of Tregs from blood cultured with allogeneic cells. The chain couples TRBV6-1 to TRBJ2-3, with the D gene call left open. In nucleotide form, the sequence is TGTGCCAGCAGTCCGATGGGCCGGAACGCAGATACGCAGTATTTT. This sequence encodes CASSPMGRNADTQYF.